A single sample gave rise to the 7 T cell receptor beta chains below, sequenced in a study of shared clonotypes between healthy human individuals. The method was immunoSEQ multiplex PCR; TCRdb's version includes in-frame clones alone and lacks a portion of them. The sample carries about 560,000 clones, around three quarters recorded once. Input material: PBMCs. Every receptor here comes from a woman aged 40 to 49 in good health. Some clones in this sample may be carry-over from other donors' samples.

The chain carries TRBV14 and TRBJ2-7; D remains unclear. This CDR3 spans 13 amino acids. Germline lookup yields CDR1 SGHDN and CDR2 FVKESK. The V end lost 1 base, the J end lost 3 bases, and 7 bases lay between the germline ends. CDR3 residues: CASSQVSRYEQYF. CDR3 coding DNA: TGTGCCAGCAGCCAAGTATCCCGCTACGAGCAGTACTTC. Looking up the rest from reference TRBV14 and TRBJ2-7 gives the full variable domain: EAGVTQFPSHSVIEKGQTVTLRCDPISGHDNLYWYRRVMGKEIKFLLHFVKESKQDESGMPNNRFLAERTGGTYSTLKVQPAELEDSGVYFCASSQVSRYEQYFGPGTRLTVT.

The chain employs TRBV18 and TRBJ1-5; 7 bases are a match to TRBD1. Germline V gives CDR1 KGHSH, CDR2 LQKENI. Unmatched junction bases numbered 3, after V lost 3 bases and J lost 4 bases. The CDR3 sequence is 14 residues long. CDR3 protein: CASSPGQENQPQHF. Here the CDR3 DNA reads TGTGCCAGCTCACCCGGACAGGAGAATCAGCCCCAGCATTTT.

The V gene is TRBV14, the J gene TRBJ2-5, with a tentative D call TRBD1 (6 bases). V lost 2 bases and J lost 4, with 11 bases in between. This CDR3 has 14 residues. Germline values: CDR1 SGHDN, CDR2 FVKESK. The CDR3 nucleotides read TGTGCCAGCAGCCAACTGGGGGCAGGAGAGACCCAGTACTTC. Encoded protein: CASSQLGAGETQYF.

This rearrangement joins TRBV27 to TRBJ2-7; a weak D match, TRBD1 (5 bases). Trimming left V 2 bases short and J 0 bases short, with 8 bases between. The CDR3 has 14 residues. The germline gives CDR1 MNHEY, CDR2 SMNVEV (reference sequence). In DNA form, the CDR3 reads TGTGCCAGCAGTTTAAGGGGCCCCTCCTACGAGCAGTACTTC. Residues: CASSLRGPSYEQYF.

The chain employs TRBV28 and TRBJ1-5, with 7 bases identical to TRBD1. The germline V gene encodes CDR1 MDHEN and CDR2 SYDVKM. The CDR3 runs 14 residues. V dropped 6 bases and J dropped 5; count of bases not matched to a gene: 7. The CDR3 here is CASRLTGRHQPQHF. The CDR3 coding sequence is TGTGCCAGCAGGTTGACAGGGAGGCATCAGCCCCAGCATTTT.

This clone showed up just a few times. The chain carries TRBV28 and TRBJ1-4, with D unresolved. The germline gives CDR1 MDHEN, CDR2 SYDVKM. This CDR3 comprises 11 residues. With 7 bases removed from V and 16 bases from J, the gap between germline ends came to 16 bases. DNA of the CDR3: TGTGCCAGCATCAAAGAAGAGTCTAGGTTTTTT. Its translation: CASIKEESRFF.

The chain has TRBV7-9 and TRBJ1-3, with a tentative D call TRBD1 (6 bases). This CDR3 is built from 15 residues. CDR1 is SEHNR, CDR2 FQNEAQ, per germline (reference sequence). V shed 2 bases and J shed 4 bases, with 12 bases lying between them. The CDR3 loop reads CASSLIQGYGNTIYF. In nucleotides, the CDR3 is TGTGCCAGCAGCTTAATACAGGGATACGGAAACACCATATATTTT. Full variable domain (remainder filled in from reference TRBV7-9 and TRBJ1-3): DTGVSQNPRHKITKRGQNVTFRCDPISEHNRLYWYRQTLGQGPEFLTYFQNEAQLEKSRLLSDRFSAERPKGSFSTLEIQRTEQGDSAMYLCASSLIQGYGNTIYFGEGSWLTVV.